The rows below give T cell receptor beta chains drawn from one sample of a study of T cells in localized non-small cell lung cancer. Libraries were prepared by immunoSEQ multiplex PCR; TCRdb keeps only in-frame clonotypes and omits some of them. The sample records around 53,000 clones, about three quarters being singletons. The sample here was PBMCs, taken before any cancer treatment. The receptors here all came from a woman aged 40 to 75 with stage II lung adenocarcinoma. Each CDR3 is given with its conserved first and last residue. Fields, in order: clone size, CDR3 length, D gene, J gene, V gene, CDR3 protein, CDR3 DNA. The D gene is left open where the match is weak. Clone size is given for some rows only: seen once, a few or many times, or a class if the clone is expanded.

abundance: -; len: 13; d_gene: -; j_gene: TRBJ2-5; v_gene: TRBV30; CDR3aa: CAWGWSTQETQYF; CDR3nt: TGTGCCTGGGGCTGGAGCACCCAAGAGACCCAGTACTTC
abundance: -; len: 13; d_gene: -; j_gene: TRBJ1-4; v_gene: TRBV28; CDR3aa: CASSLGGDVRLFF; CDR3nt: TGTGCCAGCAGTTTAGGGGGGGACGTAAGGCTGTTTTTT
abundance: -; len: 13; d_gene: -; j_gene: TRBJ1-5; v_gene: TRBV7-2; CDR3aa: CASSLEGGQPQHF; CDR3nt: TGTGCCAGCAGCTTAGAAGGGGGTCAGCCCCAGCATTTT
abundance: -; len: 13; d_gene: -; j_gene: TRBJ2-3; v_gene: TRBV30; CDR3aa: CAWSHRGTDTQYF; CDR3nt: TGTGCCTGGAGCCACAGGGGCACAGATACGCAGTATTTT
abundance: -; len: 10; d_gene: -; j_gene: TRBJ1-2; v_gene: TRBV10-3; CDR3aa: CATGGGGYTF; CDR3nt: TGTGCCACCGGAGGTGGAGGCTACACCTTC
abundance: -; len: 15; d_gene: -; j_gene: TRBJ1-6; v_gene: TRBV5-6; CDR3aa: CASSPRDQGHSPLHF; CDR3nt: TGTGCCAGCAGCCCCCGGGATCAGGGTCATTCACCCCTCCACTTT
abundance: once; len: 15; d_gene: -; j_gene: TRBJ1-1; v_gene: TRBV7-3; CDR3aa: CASSFFPGRNTEAFF; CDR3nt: TGTGCCAGCAGCTTTTTTCCAGGGAGGAACACTGAAGCTTTCTTT
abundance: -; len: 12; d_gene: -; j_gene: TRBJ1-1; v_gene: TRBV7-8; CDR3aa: CASSYPGGEAFF; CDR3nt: TGTGCCAGCAGCTACCCGGGGGGTGAAGCTTTCTTT
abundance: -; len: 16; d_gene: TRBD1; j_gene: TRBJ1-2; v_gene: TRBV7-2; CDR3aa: CASSLDSTGKDYGYTF; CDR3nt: TGTGCCAGCAGCTTAGATTCGACAGGGAAGGACTATGGCTACACCTTC
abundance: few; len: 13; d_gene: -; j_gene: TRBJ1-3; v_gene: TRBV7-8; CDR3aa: CASNLGSGNTIYF; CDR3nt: TGTGCCAGCAACTTAGGCTCGGGAAACACCATATATTTT
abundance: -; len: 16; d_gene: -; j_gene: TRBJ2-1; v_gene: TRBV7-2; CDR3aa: CASSLRLISSYNEQFF; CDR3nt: TGTGCCAGCAGCTTACGACTCATCAGCTCCTACAATGAGCAGTTCTTC
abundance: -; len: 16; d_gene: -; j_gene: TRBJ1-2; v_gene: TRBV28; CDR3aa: CASSSSARWINYGYTF; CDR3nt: TGTGCCAGCTCGTCCTCGGCGCGGTGGATAAACTATGGCTACACCTTC
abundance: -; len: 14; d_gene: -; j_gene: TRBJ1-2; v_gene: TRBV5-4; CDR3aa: CASSRRLLDYGYTF; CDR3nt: TGTGCCAGCAGCCGACGGCTGTTGGACTATGGCTACACCTTC
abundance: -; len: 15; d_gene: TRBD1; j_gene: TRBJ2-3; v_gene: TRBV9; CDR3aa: CASSVTGVGTDTQYF; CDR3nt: TGTGCCAGCAGCGTGACAGGGGTTGGCACAGATACGCAGTATTTT
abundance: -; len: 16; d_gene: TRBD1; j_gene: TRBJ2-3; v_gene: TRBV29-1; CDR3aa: CSVEDEDREYTDTQYF; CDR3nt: TGCAGCGTTGAAGATGAGGACAGGGAATACACAGATACGCAGTATTTT
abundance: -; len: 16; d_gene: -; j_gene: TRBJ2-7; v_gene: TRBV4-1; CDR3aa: CASSQELPRSSYEQYF; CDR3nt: TGCGCCAGCAGCCAAGAATTACCAAGGAGCTCCTACGAGCAGTACTTC
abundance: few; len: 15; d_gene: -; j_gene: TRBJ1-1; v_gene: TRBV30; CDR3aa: CAWSSRRGMDTEAFF; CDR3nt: TGTGCCTGGAGTAGTCGAAGGGGGATGGATACTGAAGCTTTCTTT
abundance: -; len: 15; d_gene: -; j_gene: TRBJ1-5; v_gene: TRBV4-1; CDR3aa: CASRRAEGSNQPQHF; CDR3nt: TGCGCCAGCAGGCGGGCGGAAGGGAGCAATCAGCCCCAGCATTTT
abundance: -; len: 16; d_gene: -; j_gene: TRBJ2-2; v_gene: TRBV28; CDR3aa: CASSLTTGPLTGELFF; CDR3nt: TGTGCCAGCAGTTTGACTACAGGGCCCCTTACCGGGGAGCTGTTTTTT
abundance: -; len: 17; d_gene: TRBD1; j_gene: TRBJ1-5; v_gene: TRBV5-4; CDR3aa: CASSLGAGTGADQPQHF; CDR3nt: TGTGCCAGCAGCTTGGGGGCCGGGACAGGGGCTGATCAGCCCCAGCATTTT
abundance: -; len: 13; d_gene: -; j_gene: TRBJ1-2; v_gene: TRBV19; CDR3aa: CASSIGSNYGYTF; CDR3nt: TGTGCCAGTAGTATAGGTTCTAACTATGGCTACACCTTC
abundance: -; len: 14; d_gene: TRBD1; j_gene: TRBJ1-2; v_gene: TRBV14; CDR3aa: CASSKQTGGYGYTF; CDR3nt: TGTGCCAGCAGCAAACAAACAGGGGGCTATGGCTACACCTTC